This section outlines one TCR beta chain sequence together with its context. It lacks a known antigen. The record has no base qualities; no much larger clone is one base away. For CDR1 and CDR2, the germline V gene (reference sequence) lists LNHDA and SQIVND. The CDR3, from cysteine to phenylalanine, totals 15 residues. CDR3 DNA is the only sequence kept; it has 45 bases, read in frame from the first base. Trimming takes 5 bases from V and 3 bases from J, and the germline ends sit 13 bases apart. The trial excluded patients who had a history of autoimmune disease or who were on systemic immunosuppression. Peripheral blood for TCR sequencing was collected from all dose cohorts at baseline, on cycle 4 day 1, and on cycle 7 day 1. Samples were obtained from an open-label, multicenter, first-in-human phase I dose-escalation trial of ivuxolimab. Adults with locally advanced or metastatic melanoma, renal cell, hepatocellular, or head and neck squamous cell carcinoma were enrolled in the trial. Before TCR sequencing, CD4+ and CD8+ T cells were separately sorted from peripheral blood.

This entry is derived from a study of OX40 agonist ivuxolimab in advanced cancers. Some background on the complete study: Ivuxolimab, which targeted the costimulatory receptor OX40 (CD134), was an agonistic, fully human IgG2 monoclonal antibody. Intravenous ivuxolimab was administered to patients every 2 weeks at six dose levels: 0.01, 0.1, 0.3, 1.5, 3 and 10 mg/kg. Among the roughly 50 dose-escalation patients, approximately 20 had hepatocellular carcinoma, about 15 melanoma, 9 renal cell carcinoma and 9 head and neck cancer. A male proportion of 82.7% and a mean age of approximately 55 years, ranging from 23 to 79, were recorded for the dose-escalation cohort. Patients were allowed to have had prior anti-PD-1, anti-PD-L1 or anti-CTLA-4 therapy, and approximately 40% of the dose-escalation patients had previously received checkpoint inhibitors. Partial responses occurred in three dose-escalation patients: two with cutaneous melanoma and one with hepatocellular carcinoma. Peripheral TCRbeta sequencing aimed to test whether ivuxolimab altered TCR sequence diversity and caused clonal T-cell expansion. The paper covers the monotherapy dose-escalation part of the phase I ivuxolimab trial, which included N of about 50 patients. Here is what the overall study found, with its caveats: Low levels of normalized T-cell clonal expansion were also seen in some patients who did not respond. Which antigens the clonally expanded peripheral T cells were specific for was not determined. At doses of 0.1 to 3.0 mg/kg, clonal expansion of both CD4+ and CD8+ T cells in blood was seen between baseline and week 6. After ivuxolimab, CD8+ T cells had more expanded clones than CD4+ T cells on average. In the 0.1-3.0 mg/kg groups, partial responders were among the patients with the lowest normalized peripheral clonal expansion, particularly in CD8+ T cells.

To sequence the TCRbeta CDR3 region, genomic DNA was isolated from the sorted cells. TCRbeta CDR3 regions were sequenced using the immunoSEQ Assay. Held by TCRdb, this immuneACCESS table contains in-frame sequences only and omits some clones. Under half of the omission traces to an unresolved V gene where checked; the cause of the rest is unknown. The sample table contains about 79,000 clones; only one count was recorded for around 90% of them. The ten largest make up roughly 9.6% of the sample. The chain was built from TRBV19 and TRBJ2-2; TRBD2 is a weak D gene call, 6 bases matching. The source of this sequence is an adult with an advanced solid tumor such as melanoma, head and neck, liver or kidney cancer. Sequences were derived from CD4+ or CD8+ T cells sorted from blood, sampled in a trial of the OX40 agonist ivuxolimab. The CDR3 reads CASSVLALDTGELFF. DNA sequence: TGTGCCAGTAGTGTACTAGCTTTGGACACCGGGGAGCTGTTTTTT.